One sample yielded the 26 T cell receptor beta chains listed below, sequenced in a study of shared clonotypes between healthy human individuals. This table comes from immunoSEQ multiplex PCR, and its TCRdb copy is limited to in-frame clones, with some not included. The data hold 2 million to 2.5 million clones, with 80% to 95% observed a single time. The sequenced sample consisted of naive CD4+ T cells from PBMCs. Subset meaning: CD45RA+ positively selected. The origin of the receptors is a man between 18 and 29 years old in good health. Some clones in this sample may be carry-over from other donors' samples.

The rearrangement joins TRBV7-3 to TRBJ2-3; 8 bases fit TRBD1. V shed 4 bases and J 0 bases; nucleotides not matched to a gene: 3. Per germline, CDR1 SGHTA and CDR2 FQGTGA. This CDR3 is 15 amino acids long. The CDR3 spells CASSSGQGSTDTQYF. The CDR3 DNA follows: TGTGCCAGCAGCTCCGGACAGGGCAGCACAGATACGCAGTATTTT.

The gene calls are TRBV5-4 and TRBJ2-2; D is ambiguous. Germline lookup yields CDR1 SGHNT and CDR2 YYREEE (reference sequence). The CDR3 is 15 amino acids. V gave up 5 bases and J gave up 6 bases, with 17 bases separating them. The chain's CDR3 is CASSFSRSAAGELFF. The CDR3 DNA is TGTGCCAGCAGTTTCAGTCGATCAGCTGCCGGGGAGCTGTTTTTT.

The CDR3: CASVQGGTGNTIYF. Here the CDR3 DNA reads TGTGCCAGCGTCCAGGGGGGGACTGGAAACACCATATATTTT. The chain joins TRBV28 to TRBJ1-3; 7 nucleotides line up with TRBD1. This CDR3 has 14 amino acids. Germline CDR1 is MDHEN and CDR2 is SYDVKM. Trimming cost V 8 bases and J 2 bases; bases outside gene matches: 6.

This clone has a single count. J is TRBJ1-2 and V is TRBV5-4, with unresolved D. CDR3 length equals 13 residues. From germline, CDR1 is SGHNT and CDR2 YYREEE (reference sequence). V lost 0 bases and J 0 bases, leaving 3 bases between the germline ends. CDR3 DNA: TGTGCCAGCAGCTTGGACACTAACTATGGCTACACCTTC. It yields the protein CASSLDTNYGYTF.

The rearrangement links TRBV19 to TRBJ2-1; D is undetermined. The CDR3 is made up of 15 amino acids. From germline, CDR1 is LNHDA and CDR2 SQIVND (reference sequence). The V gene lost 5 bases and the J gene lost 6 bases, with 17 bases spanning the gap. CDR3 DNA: TGTGCCAGTAGTTCCGATTGGCGGACCGGCAATGAGCAGTTCTTC. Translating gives CASSSDWRTGNEQFF.

In nucleotides, the CDR3 is TGTGCCAGTAGTTCCCCTACTTGGGAGCAGTTCTTC. Protein product: CASSSPTWEQFF. V gene TRBV19 combines with J gene TRBJ2-1, with D unclear. The CDR3 sequence is 12 residues long. Trimming took 5 bases from V and 10 from J, leaving 12 bases between them. CDR1 LNHDA and CDR2 SQIVND come from the germline V gene (reference sequence).

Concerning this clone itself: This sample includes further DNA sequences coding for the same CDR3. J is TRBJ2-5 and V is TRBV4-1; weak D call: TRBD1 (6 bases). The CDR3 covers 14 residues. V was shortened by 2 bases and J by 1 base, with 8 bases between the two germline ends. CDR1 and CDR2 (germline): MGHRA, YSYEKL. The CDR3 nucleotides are TGCGCCAGCAGCCAACGGACAGCCCAAGAGACCCAGTACTTC. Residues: CASSQRTAQETQYF.

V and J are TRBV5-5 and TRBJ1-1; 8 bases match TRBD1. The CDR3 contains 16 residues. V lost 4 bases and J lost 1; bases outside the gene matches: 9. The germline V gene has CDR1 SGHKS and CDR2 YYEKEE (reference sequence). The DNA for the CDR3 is TGTGCCAGCAGCACGAACCCCGGGACAGGGAACACTGAAGCTTTCTTT. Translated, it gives CASSTNPGTGNTEAFF.

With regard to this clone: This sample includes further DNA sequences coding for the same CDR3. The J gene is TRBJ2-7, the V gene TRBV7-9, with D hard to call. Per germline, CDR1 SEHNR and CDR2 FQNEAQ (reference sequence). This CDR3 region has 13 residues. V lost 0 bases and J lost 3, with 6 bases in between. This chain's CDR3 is CASSLAGFYEQYF. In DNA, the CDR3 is TGTGCCAGCAGCTTAGCAGGGTTCTACGAGCAGTACTTC.

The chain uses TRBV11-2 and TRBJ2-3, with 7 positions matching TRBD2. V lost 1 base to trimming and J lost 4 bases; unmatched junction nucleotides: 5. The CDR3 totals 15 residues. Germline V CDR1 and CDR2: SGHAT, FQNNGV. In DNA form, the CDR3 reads TGTGCCAGCAGCTTAGGTGGGAGGGCCGCAGATACGCAGTATTTT. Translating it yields CASSLGGRAADTQYF. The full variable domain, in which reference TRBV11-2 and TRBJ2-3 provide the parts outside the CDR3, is EAGVAQSPRYKIIEKRQSVAFWCNPISGHATLYWYQQILGQGPKLLIQFQNNGVVDDSQLPKDRFSAERLKGVDSTLKIQPAKLEDSAVYLCASSLGGRAADTQYFGPGTRLTVL.

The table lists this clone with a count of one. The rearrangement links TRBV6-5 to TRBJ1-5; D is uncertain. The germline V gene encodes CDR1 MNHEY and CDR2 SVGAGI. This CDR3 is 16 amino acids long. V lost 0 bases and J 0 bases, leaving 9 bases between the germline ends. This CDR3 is CASSYSYPYSNQPQHF. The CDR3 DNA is TGTGCCAGCAGTTACTCGTACCCCTATAGCAATCAGCCCCAGCATTTT.

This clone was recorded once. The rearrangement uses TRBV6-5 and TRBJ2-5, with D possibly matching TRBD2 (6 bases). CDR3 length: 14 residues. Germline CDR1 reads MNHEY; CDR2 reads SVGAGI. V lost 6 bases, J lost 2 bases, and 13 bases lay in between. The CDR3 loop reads CASSPRLVQETQYF. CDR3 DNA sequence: TGTGCCAGCAGCCCCAGACTAGTACAAGAGACCCAGTACTTC.

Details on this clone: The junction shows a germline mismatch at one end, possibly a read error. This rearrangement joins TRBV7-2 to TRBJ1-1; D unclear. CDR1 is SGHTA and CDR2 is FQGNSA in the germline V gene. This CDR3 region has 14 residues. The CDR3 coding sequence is TGTGCCAGCAACTTATACACGGGGAACACTGAAGCTTTCTTT. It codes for CASNLYTGNTEAFF.

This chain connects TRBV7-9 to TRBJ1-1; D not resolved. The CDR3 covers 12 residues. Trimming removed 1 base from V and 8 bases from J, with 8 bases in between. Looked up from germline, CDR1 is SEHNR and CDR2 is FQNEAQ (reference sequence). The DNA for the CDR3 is TGTGCCAGCAGCTTAGTATCAGGCGAAGCTTTCTTT. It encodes CASSLVSGEAFF.

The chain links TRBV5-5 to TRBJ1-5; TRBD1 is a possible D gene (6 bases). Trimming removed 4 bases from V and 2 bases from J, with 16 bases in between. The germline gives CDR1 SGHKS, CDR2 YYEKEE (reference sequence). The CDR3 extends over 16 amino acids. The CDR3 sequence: CASSLGVDRRNQPQHF. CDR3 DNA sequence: TGTGCCAGCAGCCTGGGGGTTGACAGGCGCAATCAGCCCCAGCATTTT.

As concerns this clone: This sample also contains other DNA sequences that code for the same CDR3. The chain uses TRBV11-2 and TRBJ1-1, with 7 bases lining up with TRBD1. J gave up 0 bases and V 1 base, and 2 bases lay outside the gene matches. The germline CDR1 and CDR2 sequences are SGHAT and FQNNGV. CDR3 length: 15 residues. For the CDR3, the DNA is TGTGCCAGCAGCTTAGGACAGGGCCTGAACACTGAAGCTTTCTTT. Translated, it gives CASSLGQGLNTEAFF.

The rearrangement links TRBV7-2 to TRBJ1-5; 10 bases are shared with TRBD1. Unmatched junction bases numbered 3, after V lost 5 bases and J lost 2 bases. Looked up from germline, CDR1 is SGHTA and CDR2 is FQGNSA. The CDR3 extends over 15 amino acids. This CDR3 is CASSHGTGGNQPQHF. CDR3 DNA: TGTGCCAGCAGCCACGGGACAGGGGGCAATCAGCCCCAGCATTTT.

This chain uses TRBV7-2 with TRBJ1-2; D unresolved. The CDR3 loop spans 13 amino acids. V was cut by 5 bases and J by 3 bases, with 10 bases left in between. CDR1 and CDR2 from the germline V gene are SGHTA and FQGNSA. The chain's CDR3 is CASSLPWDYGYTF. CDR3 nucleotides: TGTGCCAGCAGCCTACCATGGGACTATGGCTACACCTTC.

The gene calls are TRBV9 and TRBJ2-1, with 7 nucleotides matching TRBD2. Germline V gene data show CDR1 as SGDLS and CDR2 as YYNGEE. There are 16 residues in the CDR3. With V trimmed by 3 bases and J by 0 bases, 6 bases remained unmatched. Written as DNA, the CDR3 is TGTGCCAGCAGCGCGCAGAGCGGGATCTCCTACAATGAGCAGTTCTTC. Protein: CASSAQSGISYNEQFF.

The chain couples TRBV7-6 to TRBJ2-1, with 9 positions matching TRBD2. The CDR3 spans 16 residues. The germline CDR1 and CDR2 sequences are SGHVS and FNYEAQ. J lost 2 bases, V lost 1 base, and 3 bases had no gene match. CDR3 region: CASSLGAGGPYNEQFF. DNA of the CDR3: TGTGCCAGCAGCTTAGGAGCGGGAGGTCCCTACAATGAGCAGTTCTTC.

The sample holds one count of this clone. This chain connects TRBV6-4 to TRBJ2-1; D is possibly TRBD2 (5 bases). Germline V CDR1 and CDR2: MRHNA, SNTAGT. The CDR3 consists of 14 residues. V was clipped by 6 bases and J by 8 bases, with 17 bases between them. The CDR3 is CASREGRRVDEQFF. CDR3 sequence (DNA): TGTGCCAGCAGGGAAGGTCGGCGGGTCGATGAGCAGTTCTTC.

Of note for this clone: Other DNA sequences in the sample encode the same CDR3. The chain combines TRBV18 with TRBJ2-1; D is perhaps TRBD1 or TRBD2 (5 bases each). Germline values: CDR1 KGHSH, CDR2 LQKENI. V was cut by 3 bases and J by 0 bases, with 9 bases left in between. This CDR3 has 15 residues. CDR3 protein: CASSPGPSSYNEQFF. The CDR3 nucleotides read TGTGCCAGCTCACCGGGACCGAGCTCCTACAATGAGCAGTTCTTC.

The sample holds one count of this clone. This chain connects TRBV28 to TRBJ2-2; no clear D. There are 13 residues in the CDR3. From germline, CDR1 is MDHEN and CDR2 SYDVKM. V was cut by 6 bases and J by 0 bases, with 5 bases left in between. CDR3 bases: TGTGCCAGCAGGATAACGAACACCGGGGAGCTGTTTTTT. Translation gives CASRITNTGELFF. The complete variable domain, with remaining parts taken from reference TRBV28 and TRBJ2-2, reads DVKVTQSSRYLVKRTGEKVFLECVQDMDHENMFWYRQDPGLGLRLIYFSYDVKMKEKGDIPEGYSVSREKKERFSLILESASTNQTSMYLCASRITNTGELFFGEGSRLTVL.

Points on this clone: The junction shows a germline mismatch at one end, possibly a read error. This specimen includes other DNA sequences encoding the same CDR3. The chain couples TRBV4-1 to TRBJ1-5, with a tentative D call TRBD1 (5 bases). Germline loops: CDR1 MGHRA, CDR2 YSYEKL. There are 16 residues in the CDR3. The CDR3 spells CASSQDRDYSNQPQHF. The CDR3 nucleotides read TGCGCCAGCAGTCAAGACCGGGACTATAGCAATCAGCCCCAGCATTTT.

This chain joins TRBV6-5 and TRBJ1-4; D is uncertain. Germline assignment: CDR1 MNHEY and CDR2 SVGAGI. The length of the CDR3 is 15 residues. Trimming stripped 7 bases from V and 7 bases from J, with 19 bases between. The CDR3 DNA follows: TGTGCCAGCAACAAAGGCCAAGGCCGGGTTGAAAAACTGTTTTTT. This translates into CASNKGQGRVEKLFF.

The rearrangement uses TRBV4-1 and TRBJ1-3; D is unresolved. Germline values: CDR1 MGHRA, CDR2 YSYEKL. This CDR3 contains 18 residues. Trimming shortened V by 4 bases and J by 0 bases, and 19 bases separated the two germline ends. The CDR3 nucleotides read TGCGCCAGCAGCCTCTTTCACACCGTGCCAAGCTCTGGAAACACCATATATTTT. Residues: CASSLFHTVPSSGNTIYF.